The 23 T cell receptor beta chains listed next were all sequenced from one sample in a study of CD8 T cells in ankylosing spondylitis. Each CDR3 protein is one row after TCRdb ran MiXCR on the 5' RACE reads. The sample has about 42,000 distinct CDR3 sequences, less than 3% seen once. Input material: blood, either unsorted or a sorted T cell fraction (not recorded which). Every receptor here comes from a male donor with ankylosing spondylitis or in good health (not recorded which).

This clonotype was recorded many times. V gene TRBV9 combines with J gene TRBJ2-3; D assignment may be TRBD1 or TRBD2 (6 bases each). V was cut by 0 bases and J by 3 bases, with 14 bases left in between. The CDR3 runs to 16 residues. CDR1 is SGDLS, CDR2 YYNGEE, per germline. CDR3 bases: TGTGCCAGCAGCGTAGCTCCGGGGGCGACTACAGATACGCAGTATTTT. Translating gives CASSVAPGATTDTQYF.

The table lists this clonotype with many counts. The chain employs TRBV9 and TRBJ1-1; a weak D match, TRBD1 (5 bases). The germline V gene encodes CDR1 SGDLS and CDR2 YYNGEE. The V gene lost 3 bases and the J gene lost 4 bases, with 19 bases spanning the gap. The CDR3 is made up of 16 amino acids. CDR3 sequence: CASSAAPQGWGTEAFF. CDR3 bases: TGTGCCAGCAGCGCAGCCCCCCAGGGCTGGGGCACTGAAGCTTTCTTT.

The chain joins TRBV9 to TRBJ2-3; maybe TRBD1 (5 bases). This CDR3 is built from 13 residues. The germline CDR1 and CDR2 sequences are SGDLS and YYNGEE. V was shortened by 2 bases and J by 5 bases, with 9 bases between the two germline ends. CDR3 residues: CASSVDTRDTQYF. The CDR3 region has the DNA TGTGCCAGCAGCGTGGACACTCGAGATACGCAGTATTTT.

Many counts were recorded for this clonotype. The rearrangement links TRBV9 to TRBJ2-2; D may be TRBD1 (5 bases). Germline CDR1 is SGDLS and CDR2 is YYNGEE. This CDR3 spans 19 amino acids. Trimming shortened V by 4 bases and J by 7 bases, and 29 bases separated the two germline ends. The chain's CDR3 is CASSSGPGASIRRGGELFF. The CDR3 region has the DNA TGTGCCAGCAGCTCTGGGCCTGGGGCCTCTATTCGAAGGGGCGGGGAGCTGTTTTTT.

This clonotype was seen at least ten times. This rearrangement joins TRBV9 to TRBJ2-2; D is tentatively TRBD1 or TRBD2 (6 bases each). With 2 bases removed from V and 7 bases from J, the gap between germline ends came to 15 bases. This CDR3 has 15 residues. The germline CDR1 and CDR2 sequences are SGDLS and YYNGEE. The CDR3 is CASSVQGGSHGELFF. The CDR3, as DNA: TGTGCCAGCAGCGTTCAAGGGGGGAGTCACGGGGAGCTGTTTTTT.

This clonotype qualifies as medium-sized. The gene calls are TRBV28 and TRBJ2-3; D possibly corresponds to TRBD2 (7 bases). CDR1 is MDHEN and CDR2 is SYDVKM in the germline V gene. Deletions cut 6 bases from V and 1 base from J, with 14 bases between. The CDR3 runs to 15 residues. The CDR3, as DNA: TGTGCCAGCAGGGCCCGGGGGGCCCGCACAGATACGCAGTATTTT. It translates to CASRARGARTDTQYF.

This clonotype was detected ten times or more. This chain connects TRBV9 to TRBJ2-1; either TRBD1 or TRBD2 may supply D (5 bases each). Trimming stripped 0 bases from V and 5 bases from J, with 9 bases between. Germline V lookup: CDR1 SGDLS, CDR2 YYNGEE. The CDR3 runs to 14 residues. CDR3 region: CASSVEGTDNEQFF. In nucleotides, the CDR3 is TGTGCCAGCAGCGTAGAGGGGACGGACAATGAGCAGTTCTTC.

This clonotype was observed many times. The chain joins TRBV9 to TRBJ1-1; D is ambiguous. This CDR3 has 14 residues. Trimming removed 2 bases at V and 2 bases at J, with 10 bases between. CDR1 SGDLS and CDR2 YYNGEE come from the germline V gene. This CDR3 is CASSVRSGNTEAFF. The CDR3 coding sequence is TGTGCCAGCAGCGTTCGGTCGGGAAACACTGAAGCTTTCTTT.

There are many counts of this clonotype. The V call is TRBV9, the J call TRBJ1-1; D may be TRBD1 (5 bases). The CDR3 runs 13 residues. Germline CDR1 SGDLS, CDR2 YYNGEE. Trimming took 4 bases from V and 4 from J, leaving 11 bases between them. The DNA of the CDR3 is TGTGCCAGCAGCAAGGGCAGGGTCACTGAAGCTTTCTTT. Translated: CASSKGRVTEAFF.

This clonotype was observed at least ten times. This sequence joins TRBV9 and TRBJ2-5, with D tentatively TRBD1 (5 bases). This CDR3 comprises 14 residues. V shed 0 bases and J shed 4 bases, with 10 bases lying between them. Germline CDR1 SGDLS, CDR2 YYNGEE. DNA of the CDR3: TGTGCCAGCAGCGTAGCCAGGGAAGGAGAGACCCAGTACTTC. Translation: CASSVAREGETQYF.

This clonotype occurred many times. V gene TRBV9 combines with J gene TRBJ1-5, with 10 bases that match TRBD1. Germline V CDR1 and CDR2: SGDLS, YYNGEE. The CDR3 contains 14 residues. Unmatched junction bases numbered 5, after V lost 4 bases and J lost 7 bases. CDR3 DNA sequence: TGTGCCAGCAGCCCGGGGACAGGGGTCCAGCCCCAGCATTTT. Amino acids: CASSPGTGVQPQHF. Supplemented by reference TRBV9 and TRBJ1-5, the full variable domain reads DSGVTQTPKHLITATGQRVTLRCSPRSGDLSVYWYQQSLDQGLQFLIQYYNGEERAKGNILERFSAQQFPDLHSELNLSSLELGDSALYFCASSPGTGVQPQHFGDGTRLSIL.

This clonotype was counted ten times or more. This sequence joins TRBV9 and TRBJ2-2; D is perhaps TRBD1 or TRBD2 (5 bases each). This CDR3 region has 17 residues. Germline V gives CDR1 SGDLS, CDR2 YYNGEE. V shed 0 bases and J shed 4 bases, with 16 bases lying between them. CDR3 protein: CASSVGSRGVGTGELFF. CDR3 nucleotide sequence: TGTGCCAGCAGCGTAGGAAGTCGGGGCGTGGGCACCGGGGAGCTGTTTTTT.

In its sample, this clonotype was seen many times. The chain recombines TRBV9 with TRBJ2-5; D gene uncertain. The CDR3 covers 14 residues. V was cut by 4 bases and J by 1 base, with 11 bases left in between. Germline assignment: CDR1 SGDLS and CDR2 YYNGEE. The CDR3 DNA reads as TGTGCCAGCAGCCCCGGTGTGGCCCAAGAGACCCAGTACTTC. Amino acid sequence: CASSPGVAQETQYF.

This clonotype showed up many times. The chain is built from TRBV9 and TRBJ2-7, with D perhaps matching TRBD1 or TRBD2 (5 bases each). Germline-derived CDR1 and CDR2 are SGDLS and YYNGEE. This CDR3 comprises 16 residues. The V end lost 0 bases, the J end lost 0 bases, and 13 bases lay between the germline ends. Written as DNA, the CDR3 is TGTGCCAGCAGCGTAGATCAGGGACGAGTCTCCTACGAGCAGTACTTC. As protein: CASSVDQGRVSYEQYF.

The table lists this clonotype with many counts. CDR3 coding DNA: TGTGCCAGCAGCGTAGACCAGGGGGAAACAGATACGCAGTATTTT. Its translation: CASSVDQGETDTQYF. The chain couples TRBV9 to TRBJ2-3; 7 positions match TRBD1. The J segment lost 3 bases and the V segment lost 0 bases, leaving 4 bases of the junction unmatched. The CDR3 sequence is 15 residues long. From germline, CDR1 is SGDLS and CDR2 YYNGEE. Full variable domain (rest looked up from reference TRBV9 and TRBJ2-3): DSGVTQTPKHLITATGQRVTLRCSPRSGDLSVYWYQQSLDQGLQFLIQYYNGEERAKGNILERFSAQQFPDLHSELNLSSLELGDSALYFCASSVDQGETDTQYFGPGTRLTVL.

In its sample, this clonotype ranks as medium-sized. The chain recombines TRBV9 with TRBJ2-5; 7 bases line up with TRBD1. Germline trimming cut 3 bases from V and 1 base from J; bases unmatched to any gene: 6. Per the germline V gene, CDR1 is SGDLS and CDR2 is YYNGEE. The CDR3 runs to 15 residues. CDR3: CASSAGPGGQETQYF. As DNA, the CDR3 is TGTGCCAGCAGCGCAGGGCCAGGGGGCCAAGAGACCCAGTACTTC.

The chain employs TRBV9 and TRBJ2-6, with a tentative D call TRBD1 (5 bases). Germline-derived CDR1 and CDR2 are SGDLS and YYNGEE. This CDR3 spans 16 amino acids. V gave up 5 bases and J gave up 0 bases, with 12 bases separating them. The CDR3 sequence is CASRGSTGSGANVLTF. Here the CDR3 DNA reads TGTGCCAGCAGAGGTTCTACAGGCTCTGGGGCCAACGTCCTGACTTTC.

This clonotype was observed at least ten times. This chain uses TRBV9 with TRBJ1-3; no clear D. V dropped 3 bases and J dropped 4 bases, with 8 bases sitting between them. There are 13 residues in the CDR3. Looked up from germline, CDR1 is SGDLS and CDR2 is YYNGEE. The CDR3 sequence is CASSASTGNTIYF. The CDR3, as DNA: TGTGCCAGCAGCGCGTCCACCGGAAACACCATATATTTT.

In this sample, this clonotype turned up many times. The J gene is TRBJ1-1, the V gene TRBV9; 10 nucleotides match TRBD1. The V and J ends lost 0 bases and 3 bases, in that order; junction bases with no gene match: 2. This CDR3 contains 15 residues. Germline CDR1 is SGDLS and CDR2 is YYNGEE. The CDR3 is CASSVGQGADTEAFF. Written as DNA, the CDR3 is TGTGCCAGCAGCGTAGGACAGGGGGCGGACACTGAAGCTTTCTTT.

There are many counts of this clonotype. The chain combines TRBV9 with TRBJ2-2, with TRBD2 as a possible D gene (6 bases). Germline assignment: CDR1 SGDLS and CDR2 YYNGEE. CDR3 size: 15 residues. V dropped 4 bases and J dropped 4 bases, with 14 bases sitting between them. CDR3 region: CASSPQGGATGELFF. DNA for the CDR3: TGTGCCAGCAGCCCACAAGGAGGGGCCACCGGGGAGCTGTTTTTT. The variable domain in full, completed from reference TRBV9 and TRBJ2-2, reads DSGVTQTPKHLITATGQRVTLRCSPRSGDLSVYWYQQSLDQGLQFLIQYYNGEERAKGNILERFSAQQFPDLHSELNLSSLELGDSALYFCASSPQGGATGELFFGEGSRLTVL.

There are many counts of this clonotype. DNA of the CDR3: TGTGCCAGCAGCGTAGGTGGTAGATGGCTCAATGAGCAGTTCTTC. Translated: CASSVGGRWLNEQFF. The chain combines TRBV9 with TRBJ2-1; the D is unclear. This CDR3 has 15 amino acids. Germline V gives CDR1 SGDLS, CDR2 YYNGEE. The ends were cut back, 0 bases at V and 6 bases at J, with 13 bases in the middle.

This clonotype was counted a few times. This chain links TRBV9 with TRBJ2-5, with TRBD1 identical over 7 bases. The CDR3 is 15 amino acids. Germline V lookup: CDR1 SGDLS, CDR2 YYNGEE. J lost 5 bases, V lost 4 bases, and 11 bases had no gene match. The CDR3 loop reads CASSSRQGTGETQYF. CDR3 in DNA: TGTGCCAGCAGCTCGCGACAGGGTACGGGGGAGACCCAGTACTTC.

This clonotype appeared many times. This chain uses TRBV9 with TRBJ2-7, with 8 positions matching TRBD1. Germline V gene data show CDR1 as SGDLS and CDR2 as YYNGEE. The CDR3 contains 15 residues. The trim removed 0 bases at V and 2 bases at J, leaving 4 bases unmatched. The CDR3: CASSVGGRGPYEQYF. Written as DNA, the CDR3 is TGTGCCAGCAGCGTAGGTGGCAGGGGGCCCTACGAGCAGTACTTC.